Listed below are T cell receptor beta chains from one sample, sequenced in a study of OX40 agonist ivuxolimab in advanced cancers. Assay used: immunoSEQ multiplex PCR; TCRdb lists only in-frame clones, some missing. The table records about 20,000 clones, 78% of them present only once. This sample comprised CD4+ or CD8+ T cells sorted from blood, obtained in a trial of the OX40 agonist ivuxolimab. The receptors were sampled from an adult with an advanced solid tumor such as melanoma, head and neck, liver or kidney cancer. Each CDR3 is given with its conserved first and last residue. The order of the fields is V gene, J gene, clone size, D gene, CDR3 protein, CDR3 DNA. A D gene is named only where the DNA matches it firmly. Some rows mark clone size as missing; the rest say once, few, many or name a class of expanded clone.

>TRBV2|TRBJ2-7|-|-
CASSGTDYAYEQYF
TGTGCCAGCAGTGGGACAGACTACGCCTACGAGCAGTACTTC
>TRBV5-6|TRBJ1-1|-|-
CASSSLRQGAFF
TGTGCCAGCAGCTCCCTGAGGCAGGGAGCTTTCTTT
>TRBV19|TRBJ1-5|-|-
CASSTWGDRHF
TGTGCCAGTAGTACCTGGGGGGACCGGCATTTT
>TRBV21-1|TRBJ1-2|-|-
CASTNSGRTYGYTF
TGTGCCAGCACCAATTCGGGCAGGACCTATGGCTACACCTTC
>TRBV6-1|TRBJ1-5|-|TRBD1
CAIILDRDGNQPQHF
TGTGCCATCATCCTAGACAGGGACGGCAATCAGCCCCAGCATTTT
>TRBV7-2|TRBJ1-4|-|TRBD1
CASSFGTEGFEKLFF
TGTGCCAGCAGCTTTGGGACAGAAGGTTTTGAAAAACTGTTTTTT
>TRBV19|TRBJ1-5|-|-
CASSIIGWGPSNQPQHF
TGTGCCAGTAGTATAATAGGATGGGGGCCTAGCAATCAGCCCCAGCATTTT
>TRBV6-1|TRBJ2-2|-|-
CASSEAPDTGELFF
TGTGCCAGCAGTGAAGCGCCGGACACCGGGGAGCTGTTTTTT
>TRBV28|TRBJ2-1|once|TRBD2
CASSTAGTNSYNEQFF
TGTGCCAGCAGTACAGCCGGGACTAACTCCTACAATGAGCAGTTCTTC
>TRBV7-3|TRBJ1-1|-|-
CASSLQAGNTEAFF
TGTGCCAGCAGCTTACAGGCGGGGAACACTGAAGCTTTCTTT
>TRBV7-2|TRBJ1-6|-|TRBD1
CASSTRTGNNSPLHF
TGTGCCAGCAGCACCAGGACAGGGAATAATTCACCCCTCCACTTT
>TRBV14|TRBJ2-1|-|TRBD1
CASSHLGTGVYNEQFF
TGTGCCAGCAGCCACCTAGGGACAGGGGTCTACAATGAGCAGTTCTTC
>TRBV2|TRBJ2-7|-|-
CASSENLILTYEQYF
TGTGCCAGCAGTGAAAACCTTATTTTGACCTACGAGCAGTACTTC
>TRBV4-1|TRBJ2-4|-|TRBD2
CASSQGTLGGAQNIQYF
TGCGCCAGCAGCCAAGGGACACTCGGGGGGGCCCAAAACATTCAGTACTTC
>TRBV7-6|TRBJ1-1|-|-
CASGPGPEAFF
TGTGCCAGCGGACCAGGGCCTGAAGCTTTCTTT
>TRBV6-1|TRBJ2-1|once|-
CASRVFYGNNEQFF
TGTGCCAGCAGGGTTTTTTACGGAAACAATGAGCAGTTCTTC
>TRBV7-3|TRBJ1-1|large|-
CASSLRGAPTEAFF
TGTGCCAGCAGCTTAAGGGGGGCCCCCACTGAAGCTTTCTTT
>TRBV7-6|TRBJ2-5|once|-
CASSLGHGAGLKETQYF
TGTGCCAGCAGCTTAGGTCACGGGGCCGGCCTGAAAGAGACCCAGTACTTC
>TRBV7-3|TRBJ1-2|-|-
CASSQGRDYGYTF
TGTGCCAGCAGTCAAGGCAGGGATTATGGCTACACCTTC
>TRBV5-1|TRBJ2-3|-|-
CASMGNLEKYF
TGCGCCAGCATGGGGAATTTGGAAAAGTATTTT
>TRBV7-2|TRBJ1-3|once|TRBD1
CASSLVLQTGGVGNTIYF
TGTGCCAGCAGCTTAGTACTACAAACAGGGGGCGTAGGAAACACCATATATTTT
>TRBV6-6|TRBJ1-1|once|-
CASSYFQGNTEAFF
TGTGCCAGCAGTTACTTCCAGGGGAACACTGAAGCTTTCTTT
>TRBV29-1|TRBJ2-3|-|-
CSGDTATDTQYF
TGCAGCGGGGATACAGCCACAGATACGCAGTATTTT
>TRBV5-1|TRBJ1-1|-|TRBD1
CASSSGDSGTEAFF
TGCGCCAGCAGCTCTGGGGACAGTGGGACTGAAGCTTTCTTT